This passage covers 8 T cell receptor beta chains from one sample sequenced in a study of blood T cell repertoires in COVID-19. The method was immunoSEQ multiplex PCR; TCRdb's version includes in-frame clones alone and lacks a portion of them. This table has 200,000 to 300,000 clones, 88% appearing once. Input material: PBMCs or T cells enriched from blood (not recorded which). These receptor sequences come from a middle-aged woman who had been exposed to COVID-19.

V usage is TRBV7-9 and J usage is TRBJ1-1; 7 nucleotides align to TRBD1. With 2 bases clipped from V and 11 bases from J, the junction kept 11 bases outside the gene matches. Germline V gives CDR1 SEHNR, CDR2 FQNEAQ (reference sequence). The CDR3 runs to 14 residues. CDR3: CASSLRREGAGAFF. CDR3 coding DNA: TGTGCCAGCAGCTTACGGAGAGAGGGGGCCGGGGCTTTCTTT. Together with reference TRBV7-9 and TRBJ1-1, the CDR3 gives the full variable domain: DTGVSQNPRHKITKRGQNVTFRCDPISEHNRLYWYRQTLGQGPEFLTYFQNEAQLEKSRLLSDRFSAERPKGSFSTLEIQRTEQGDSAMYLCASSLRREGAGAFFGQGTRLTVV.

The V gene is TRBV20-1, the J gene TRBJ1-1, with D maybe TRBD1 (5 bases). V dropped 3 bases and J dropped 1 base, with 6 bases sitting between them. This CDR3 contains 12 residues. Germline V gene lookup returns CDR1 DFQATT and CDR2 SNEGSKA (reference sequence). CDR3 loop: CSASQGNTEAFF. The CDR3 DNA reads TGCAGTGCTAGTCAGGGGAACACTGAAGCTTTCTTT.

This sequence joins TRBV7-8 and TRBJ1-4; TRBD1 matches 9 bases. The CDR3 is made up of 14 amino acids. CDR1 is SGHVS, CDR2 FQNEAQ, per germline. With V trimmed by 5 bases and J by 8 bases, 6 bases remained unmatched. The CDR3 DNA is TGTGCCAGCAGCGCCCGGGACAGGGCCGAAAAACTGTTTTTT. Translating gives CASSARDRAEKLFF. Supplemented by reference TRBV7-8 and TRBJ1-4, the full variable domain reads GAGVSQSPRYKVAKRGQDVALRCDPISGHVSLFWYQQALGQGPEFLTYFQNEAQLDKSGLPSDRFFAERPEGSVSTLKIQRTQQEDSAVYLCASSARDRAEKLFFGSGTQLSVL.

The CDR3 sequence is CATRTFNYGYTF. The DNA for the CDR3 is TGTGCCACCAGGACTTTTAACTATGGCTACACCTTC. J is TRBJ1-2 and V is TRBV28; D unresolved. V dropped 10 bases and J dropped 1 base, with 10 bases sitting between them. The germline V gene has CDR1 MDHEN and CDR2 SYDVKM. This CDR3 region has 12 residues.

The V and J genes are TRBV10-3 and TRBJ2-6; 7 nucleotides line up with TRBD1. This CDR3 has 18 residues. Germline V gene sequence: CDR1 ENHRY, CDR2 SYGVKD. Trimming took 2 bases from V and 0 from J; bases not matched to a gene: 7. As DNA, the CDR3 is TGTGCCATCAGTGAGACAGGGGCGCCCATCTCTGGGGCCAACGTCCTGACTTTC. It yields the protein CAISETGAPISGANVLTF.

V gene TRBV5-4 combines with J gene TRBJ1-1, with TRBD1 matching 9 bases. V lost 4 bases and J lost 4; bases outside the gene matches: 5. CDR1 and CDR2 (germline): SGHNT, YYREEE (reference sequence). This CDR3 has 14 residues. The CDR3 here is CASSADRGSTEAFF. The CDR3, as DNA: TGTGCCAGCAGCGCCGACAGGGGGAGCACTGAAGCTTTCTTT.

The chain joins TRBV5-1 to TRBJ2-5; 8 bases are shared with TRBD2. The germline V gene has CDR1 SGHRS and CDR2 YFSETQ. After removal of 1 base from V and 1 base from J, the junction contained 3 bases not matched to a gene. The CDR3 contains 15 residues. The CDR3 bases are TGCGCCAGCAGCTTGCGGGGGGGACCCCAAGAGACCCAGTACTTC. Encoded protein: CASSLRGGPQETQYF.

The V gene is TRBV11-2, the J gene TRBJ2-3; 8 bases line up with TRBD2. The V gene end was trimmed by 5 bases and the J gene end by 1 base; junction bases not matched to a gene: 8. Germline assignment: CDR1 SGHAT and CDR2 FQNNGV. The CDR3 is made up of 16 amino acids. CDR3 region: CASSPTLGGGTDTQYF. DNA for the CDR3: TGTGCCAGCAGCCCAACGCTCGGGGGGGGCACAGATACGCAGTATTTT.